Below, 22 T cell receptor beta chains from the same sample are listed, as sequenced in a study of cytomegalovirus exposure and HLA in healthy donors. The PCR made use of 60 Vbeta and 13 Jbeta primers. Repertoires were generated with immunoSEQ multiplex PCR, while TCRdb's copy carries only in-frame clones and drops some. Of some 130,000 clones listed, more than 70% are singletons. The material sequenced was PBMCs. These receptors were collected from a human donor in good health.

This sequence joins TRBV28 and TRBJ1-2; 10 positions agree with TRBD1. The CDR3 sequence is 15 residues long. The trim removed 5 bases at V and 4 bases at J, leaving 7 bases unmatched. CDR1 MDHEN and CDR2 SYDVKM come from the germline V gene. Here the CDR3 reads CASSPVTGGSYGYTF. DNA of the CDR3: TGTGCCAGCAGTCCTGTGACAGGGGGCTCCTATGGCTACACCTTC.

This clone came up a few times. The gene calls are TRBV19 and TRBJ1-5; a possible D gene is TRBD1 (6 bases). The V end was cut by 11 bases, the J end by 0 bases, with 14 bases between. Germline V gene data show CDR1 as LNHDA and CDR2 as SQIVND (reference sequence). CDR3 length: 14 residues. CDR3 DNA: TGTGCCGGGGAGACAGGATATAGCAATCAGCCCCAGCATTTT. It encodes CAGETGYSNQPQHF.

The chain combines TRBV10-1 with TRBJ2-1; TRBD2 matches at 8 bases. The length of the CDR3 is 13 residues. Germline values: CDR1 WNHNN, CDR2 SYGVQD (reference sequence). The J segment lost 15 bases and the V segment lost 2 bases, leaving 9 bases of the junction unmatched. The DNA for the CDR3 is TGCGCCAGCAGTGAGATGCCGGGGGGGCCATCGTTCTTC. Amino acids: CASSEMPGGPSFF.

This chain connects TRBV7-9 to TRBJ2-5; D may be TRBD1 (5 bases). The germline V gene encodes CDR1 SEHNR and CDR2 FQNEAQ (reference sequence). Trimming pared 4 bases from V and 2 bases from J, leaving 11 bases between. The CDR3 extends over 14 amino acids. The CDR3 spells CASSSRTTQETQYF. As DNA, the CDR3 is TGTGCCAGCAGCTCACGGACAACTCAAGAGACCCAGTACTTC.

This clone was seen just once. This rearrangement joins TRBV5-1 to TRBJ2-2, with a weak D call TRBD1 (5 bases). Germline V lookup: CDR1 SGHRS, CDR2 YFSETQ. This CDR3 has 13 amino acids. The V end lost 2 bases, the J end lost 6 bases, and 8 bases lay between the germline ends. The CDR3: CASSLDRAGELFF. The CDR3 bases are TGCGCCAGCAGCTTAGACAGAGCCGGGGAGCTGTTTTTT.

The V and J genes are TRBV19 and TRBJ1-2, with D tentatively TRBD1 (5 bases). Germline CDR1 reads LNHDA; CDR2 reads SQIVND (reference sequence). V was cut by 7 bases and J by 4 bases, with 16 bases left in between. The CDR3 contains 14 residues. In nucleotides, the CDR3 is TGTGCCAGTAAAGTGACAGACAATTCCTATGGCTACACCTTC. It specifies CASKVTDNSYGYTF.

This chain joins TRBV6-4 and TRBJ1-2; the D gene is possibly TRBD1 (6 bases). The length of the CDR3 is 17 residues. Germline CDR1 reads MRHNA; CDR2 reads SNTAGT. Trimming removed 1 base at V and 12 bases at J, with 27 bases between. CDR3 loop: CASSDWRIDRSGGRHTF. The DNA for the CDR3 is TGTGCCAGCAGTGACTGGAGAATTGACAGGTCCGGAGGTCGTCACACCTTC.

The table lists this clone with a few counts. The rearrangement uses TRBV18 and TRBJ2-3; tentatively, D is TRBD2 (5 bases). The CDR3 loop spans 14 amino acids. Per germline, CDR1 KGHSH and CDR2 LQKENI. Trimming removed 3 bases from V and 1 base from J, with 8 bases in between. The CDR3 DNA is TGTGCCAGCTCACCCATGCGGGGCACAGATACGCAGTATTTT. This sequence encodes CASSPMRGTDTQYF.

This chain uses TRBV11-2 with TRBJ2-7; 8 bases align to TRBD1. This CDR3 is 14 amino acids long. The V segment lost 5 bases and the J segment 2 bases; nucleotides outside the gene matches: 5. Germline V gives CDR1 SGHAT, CDR2 FQNNGV. The CDR3 coding sequence is TGTGCCAGCAGCCAGGGGACAGGACCCTACGAGCAGTACTTC. Its translation is CASSQGTGPYEQYF.

The chain joins TRBV6-1 to TRBJ1-2, with a possible D match to TRBD1 (5 bases). This CDR3 comprises 13 residues. The germline V and J ends were trimmed by 5 bases and 5 bases, with 12 bases remaining between them. CDR1 is MNHNS, CDR2 SASEGT, per germline. The CDR3 sequence: CASSTFGHYGYTF. The CDR3 DNA reads as TGTGCCAGCAGTACCTTCGGACATTATGGCTACACCTTC.

This chain joins TRBV9 and TRBJ2-5; perhaps TRBD1 as D (6 bases). Trimming left V 3 bases short and J 5 bases short, with 14 bases between. The CDR3 totals 14 residues. From germline, CDR1 is SGDLS and CDR2 YYNGEE. In DNA form, the CDR3 reads TGTGCCAGCAGCGCCGAAGACAGGTGGGAGACCCAGTACTTC. Translation: CASSAEDRWETQYF.

The chain links TRBV27 to TRBJ2-3, with D perhaps TRBD2 (6 bases). Germline CDR1 and CDR2: MNHEY and SMNVEV (reference sequence). Trimming pared 10 bases from V and 2 bases from J, leaving 16 bases between. This CDR3 contains 14 residues. CDR3 DNA: TGTGCCACCAAAGTGGGGGGTACCACAGATACGCAGTATTTT. Amino acids: CATKVGGTTDTQYF.

The chain couples TRBV6-5 to TRBJ1-5, with D unclear. V was shortened by 0 bases and J by 0 bases, with 6 bases between the two germline ends. The CDR3 covers 15 residues. Germline CDR1 is MNHEY and CDR2 is SVGAGI. The CDR3 reads CASSYSANSNQPQHF. The CDR3 nucleotides are TGTGCCAGCAGTTACTCGGCAAATAGCAATCAGCCCCAGCATTTT.

This clone has only one observation. The V gene is TRBV2, the J gene TRBJ2-1; 8 bases line up with TRBD2. Germline loops: CDR1 SNHLY, CDR2 FYNNEI. Losses at the gene ends were 6 bases for V and 8 bases for J; bases not matched to a gene: 9. CDR3 length: 14 amino acids. The CDR3 region is CASRMAETSDEQFF. CDR3 sequence (DNA): TGTGCCAGCAGAATGGCCGAGACTAGCGATGAGCAGTTCTTC.

V gene TRBV28 combines with J gene TRBJ1-1; D perhaps matches TRBD1 (6 bases). Trimming pared 5 bases from V and 0 bases from J, leaving 10 bases between. Per the germline V gene, CDR1 is MDHEN and CDR2 is SYDVKM. The CDR3 contains 14 residues. CDR3 DNA: TGTGCCAGCAGTAGTGGACAGATGAACACTGAAGCTTTCTTT. It codes for CASSSGQMNTEAFF.

The chain couples TRBV4-1 to TRBJ2-6, with D uncertain. There are 16 residues in the CDR3. Trimming removed 4 bases from V and 9 bases from J, with 19 bases in between. CDR1 and CDR2 from the germline V gene are MGHRA and YSYEKL. As DNA, the CDR3 is TGCGCCAGCAGCCTACCGCCGCCCGGTTTCCTCAACGTCCTGACTTTC. This translates into CASSLPPPGFLNVLTF.

The chain couples TRBV2 to TRBJ2-2; TRBD2 matches 8 bases. Germline V gene sequence: CDR1 SNHLY, CDR2 FYNNEI. V trimming: 3 bases; J trimming: 7 bases; junction bases outside the gene matches: 13. The CDR3 consists of 17 residues. DNA for the CDR3: TGTGCCAGCAGTGAGAATGGCGGGGGGATAATCGGCGGGGAGCTGTTTTTT. Translating gives CASSENGGGIIGGELFF.

The V gene is TRBV2, the J gene TRBJ1-5; a weak D match, TRBD1 (6 bases). In germline, CDR1 is SNHLY, CDR2 FYNNEI. The germline V and J ends were trimmed by 5 bases and 12 bases, with 17 bases remaining between them. The CDR3 loop spans 13 amino acids. The CDR3 is CASSIGGAGRQHF. The CDR3 DNA sequence: TGTGCCAGCAGTATTGGGGGCGCAGGACGCCAGCATTTT.

The V and J genes are TRBV6-5 and TRBJ2-2; no reliable D call. V lost 8 bases and J lost 6, with 7 bases in between. Germline loops: CDR1 MNHEY, CDR2 SVGAGI. This CDR3 is built from 11 residues. The CDR3 bases are TGTGCCAGCGGAGAGGCCGGGGAGCTGTTTTTT. This sequence encodes CASGEAGELFF.

The genes are TRBV12-5 and TRBJ1-2; D remains ambiguous. In germline, CDR1 is LGHNT, CDR2 FRNRAP. Trimming pared 0 bases from V and 4 bases from J, leaving 6 bases between. This CDR3 contains 13 residues. The DNA for the CDR3 is TGTGCTAGTGGTTTGGTTTTATCCTATGGCTACACCTTC. Protein sequence: CASGLVLSYGYTF.

This clone was recorded once. The gene calls are TRBV28 and TRBJ1-1; a weak D match, TRBD1 (5 bases). The CDR3 sequence is 13 residues long. Germline CDR1 reads MDHEN; CDR2 reads SYDVKM. V was cut by 5 bases and J by 4 bases, with 11 bases left in between. CDR3: CASSPAGGTEAFF. The CDR3 nucleotides are TGTGCCAGCAGTCCGGCCGGGGGCACTGAAGCTTTCTTT. The variable domain in full, with the rest retrieved from reference TRBV28 and TRBJ1-1, is DVKVTQSSRYLVKRTGEKVFLECVQDMDHENMFWYRQDPGLGLRLIYFSYDVKMKEKGDIPEGYSVSREKKERFSLILESASTNQTSMYLCASSPAGGTEAFFGQGTRLTVV.

The V gene is TRBV13, the J gene TRBJ2-7, with D tentatively TRBD2 (7 bases). From germline, CDR1 is PRHDT and CDR2 FYEKMQ (reference sequence). CDR3 length: 15 residues. Trimming shortened V by 3 bases and J by 1 base, and 13 bases separated the two germline ends. The CDR3 reads CASSFAGGPSYEQYF. Here the CDR3 DNA reads TGTGCCAGCAGCTTTGCCGGGGGGCCATCCTACGAGCAGTACTTC.